These 20 T cell receptor beta chains came from one sample sequenced in a study of T-cell memory formation after mild COVID-19. TCRdb independently ran MiXCR on the 5' RACE reads; one entry per CDR3 protein. Of roughly 180,000 distinct CDR3 sequences detected, roughly 10% appear once; the ten largest clones hold less than 4%. The sequenced sample consisted of PBMCs or a T cell subset sorted from them (not recorded which). These receptors originate from a man younger than 30 who had mild COVID-19 (a few samples of this study predate the infection). Cell type and time point are not known.

This chain links TRBV20-1 with TRBJ2-3; the D gene is possibly TRBD2 (8 bases). This CDR3 is built from 15 residues. V was clipped by 3 bases and J by 5 bases, with 18 bases between them. Germline-derived CDR1 and CDR2 are DFQATT and SNEGSKA (reference sequence). The CDR3 loop is CSASEREGAVDTQYF. For the CDR3, the DNA is TGCAGTGCTAGTGAACGGGAGGGGGCAGTAGATACGCAGTATTTT.

The chain employs TRBV15 and TRBJ1-1, with D perhaps matching TRBD1 (6 bases). The CDR3 consists of 14 residues. Deletions cut 0 bases from V and 4 bases from J, with 9 bases between. Germline CDR1 LNHNV, CDR2 YYDKDF (reference sequence). The DNA of the CDR3 is TGTGCCACCAGCAGAGAAGGAGGGGGCACTGAAGCTTTCTTT. Translating it yields CATSREGGGTEAFF.

J is TRBJ1-6 and V is TRBV7-2; 7 nucleotides match TRBD1. Germline CDR1 SGHTA, CDR2 FQGNSA. This CDR3 has 14 residues. The ends lost 5 bases at V and 9 bases at J; junction bases unmatched: 7. The CDR3 sequence: CASSETGTVSPLHF. In DNA, the CDR3 is TGTGCCAGCAGCGAGACCGGGACAGTTTCACCCCTCCACTTT.

This clonotype was detected many times. V gene TRBV7-9 combines with J gene TRBJ2-5; D unresolved. V lost 3 bases and J lost 7, with 12 bases in between. This CDR3 contains 13 residues. CDR1 and CDR2 (germline): SEHNR, FQNEAQ (reference sequence). The CDR3 region has the DNA TGTGCCAGCAGCTTCCCGGATCGAGCGACCCAGTACTTC. This encodes CASSFPDRATQYF.

In nucleotides, the CDR3 is TGTGCCAGCGGAAAAGCAGGGGTCACTGAAGCTTTCTTT. Residues: CASGKAGVTEAFF. The V gene is TRBV5-6, the J gene TRBJ1-1; D is perhaps TRBD1 (6 bases). There are 13 residues in the CDR3. V shed 7 bases and J shed 4 bases, with 14 bases lying between them. CDR1 and CDR2 from the germline V gene are SGHDT and YYEEEE.

This clonotype was seen only a few times. The rearrangement joins TRBV7-2 to TRBJ2-1; the match to TRBD2 covers 8 bases. CDR3 length: 15 residues. Trimming took 2 bases from V and 7 from J; bases not matched to a gene: 7. Looked up from germline, CDR1 is SGHTA and CDR2 is FQGNSA. CDR3 region: CASSLWRGASNEQFF. The CDR3 nucleotides are TGTGCCAGCAGCTTATGGCGGGGGGCCTCTAATGAGCAGTTCTTC.

The rearrangement joins TRBV7-9 to TRBJ1-3; D unclear. Germline loops: CDR1 SEHNR, CDR2 FQNEAQ (reference sequence). The CDR3 extends over 14 amino acids. V lost 7 bases and J 0 bases, leaving 10 bases between the germline ends. In DNA, the CDR3 is TGTGCCAGCAACAGTGAACCCTCTGGAAACACCATATATTTT. This translates into CASNSEPSGNTIYF.

This clonotype occurred many times. The V gene is TRBV7-9, the J gene TRBJ1-5, with a possible D match to TRBD1 (6 bases). The CDR3 is 16 amino acids. Between the trimmed V and J ends, which lost 5 bases and 3 bases, there was a span of 17 bases. The germline gives CDR1 SEHNR, CDR2 FQNEAQ (reference sequence). CDR3 amino acids: CASSPGRGVNNQPQHF. The DNA of the CDR3 is TGTGCCAGCAGCCCCGGGAGGGGGGTCAACAATCAGCCCCAGCATTTT.

The chain links TRBV6-2 or TRBV6-3 to TRBJ2-7; unclear D gene. Germline-derived CDR1 and CDR2 are MNHEY and SVGEGT. V lost 2 bases and J 5 bases, leaving 4 bases between the germline ends. The CDR3 loop spans 11 amino acids. CDR3: CASSYRHEQYF. CDR3 DNA: TGTGCCAGCAGTTACCGCCACGAGCAGTACTTC.

Ten or more counts support this clonotype. The chain joins TRBV2 to TRBJ2-7, with D perhaps TRBD2 (7 bases). CDR3 length equals 14 residues. V shed 5 bases and J shed 0 bases, with 11 bases lying between them. Germline loops: CDR1 SNHLY, CDR2 FYNNEI. The CDR3 bases are TGTGCCAGCAGTCCCCGGGGGGCCTCCTACGAGCAGTACTTC. As protein: CASSPRGASYEQYF.

The chain combines TRBV7-2 with TRBJ2-7; D may be TRBD2 (6 bases). CDR1 and CDR2 (germline): SGHTA, FQGNSA. The CDR3 contains 13 residues. Between the trimmed V and J ends, which lost 5 bases and 2 bases, there was a span of 10 bases. As DNA, the CDR3 is TGTGCCAGCAGCCGGGGGACGACCTACGAGCAGTACGTC. This sequence encodes CASSRGTTYEQYV.

In this sample, this clonotype turned up a few times. The rearrangement uses TRBV2 and TRBJ2-7, with a possible D match to TRBD1 (6 bases). The length of the CDR3 is 15 residues. Germline V CDR1 and CDR2: SNHLY, FYNNEI. Trimming took 1 base from V and 6 from J, leaving 16 bases between them. The CDR3 loop is CASSEVIRGATEQYF. CDR3 DNA sequence: TGTGCCAGCAGTGAAGTGATCAGGGGAGCCACCGAGCAGTACTTC.

The sample holds a few counts of this clonotype. The rearrangement joins TRBV5-1 to TRBJ2-3, with 10 nucleotides matching TRBD2. With V trimmed by 4 bases and J by 0 bases, 8 bases remained unmatched. This CDR3 contains 17 residues. Per the germline V gene, CDR1 is SGHRS and CDR2 is YFSETQ. The chain's CDR3 is CASSTASGGPSTDTQYF. CDR3 sequence (DNA): TGCGCCAGCAGCACTGCTAGCGGGGGTCCTAGCACAGATACGCAGTATTTT.

This clonotype was seen more than once but under ten times. The chain employs TRBV5-1 and TRBJ2-2; TRBD2 matches 10 bases. CDR1 is SGHRS, CDR2 YFSETQ, per germline. The J segment lost 4 bases and the V segment lost 0 bases, leaving 0 bases of the junction unmatched. CDR3 length: 15 residues. The CDR3 protein is CASSLVAGGTGELFF. In DNA, the CDR3 is TGCGCCAGCAGCTTGGTAGCGGGGGGCACCGGGGAGCTGTTTTTT.

The CDR3 protein is CASSWGTMDTQYF. In DNA form, the CDR3 reads TGTGCCAGCAGCTGGGGGACTATGGATACGCAGTATTTT. V gene TRBV7-2 combines with J gene TRBJ2-3, with 7 nucleotides matching TRBD2. CDR3 length equals 13 residues. V shed 4 bases and J 6 bases; nucleotides not matched to a gene: 4. Germline V lookup: CDR1 SGHTA, CDR2 FQGNSA.

The sample holds a few counts of this clonotype. At one end the junction does not follow the germline gene, possibly because of a read error. The V gene is TRBV7-3, the J gene TRBJ2-1; a weak D match, TRBD1 (6 bases). There are 14 residues in the CDR3. Germline V gene sequence: CDR1 SGHTA, CDR2 FQGTGA. The CDR3: CASSLAGAYHEQFF. CDR3 nucleotides: TGTGCCAGCAGCTTAGCAGGGGCCTACCATGAGCAGTTCTTC.

The chain recombines TRBV6-5 with TRBJ1-2, with D unresolved. Germline loops: CDR1 MNHEY, CDR2 SVGAGI. There are 13 residues in the CDR3. V lost 0 bases, J lost 6 bases, and 8 bases lay in between. CDR3 nucleotide sequence: TGTGCCAGCAGTTACTCGTCCCTAGATGGCTACACCTTC. Translated: CASSYSSLDGYTF.

This chain connects TRBV5-1 to TRBJ2-1, with TRBD2 matching 15 bases. With V trimmed by 2 bases and J by 7 bases, 4 bases remained unmatched. Germline assignment: CDR1 SGHRS and CDR2 YFSETQ. There are 16 residues in the CDR3. The CDR3 region has the DNA TGCGCCAGCAGCTTTGGACTAGCGGGGGGGTCGAATGAGCAGTTCTTC. Its protein product is CASSFGLAGGSNEQFF.

This clonotype occurred many times. A junction end diverges from the germline sequence, so it may reflect a read error. The chain employs TRBV12-3 or TRBV12-4 and TRBJ2-1; 8 nucleotides agree with TRBD1. This CDR3 has 15 amino acids. The CDR3 spells CASSHNRGQAGPTVF. The CDR3 DNA reads as TGTGCCAGCAGCCATAACCGGGGACAGGCGGGTCCGACGGTCTTC.

There are a few counts of this clonotype. The V and J genes are TRBV5-5 and TRBJ1-5; the match to TRBD1 covers 9 bases. The germline gives CDR1 SGHKS, CDR2 YYEKEE (reference sequence). V shed 4 bases and J 6 bases; nucleotides not matched to a gene: 8. The CDR3 runs 15 residues. CDR3 DNA sequence: TGTGCCAGCAGCCTACAAGGACAGGGGCGTCAGCCCCAGCATTTT. This translates into CASSLQGQGRQPQHF.